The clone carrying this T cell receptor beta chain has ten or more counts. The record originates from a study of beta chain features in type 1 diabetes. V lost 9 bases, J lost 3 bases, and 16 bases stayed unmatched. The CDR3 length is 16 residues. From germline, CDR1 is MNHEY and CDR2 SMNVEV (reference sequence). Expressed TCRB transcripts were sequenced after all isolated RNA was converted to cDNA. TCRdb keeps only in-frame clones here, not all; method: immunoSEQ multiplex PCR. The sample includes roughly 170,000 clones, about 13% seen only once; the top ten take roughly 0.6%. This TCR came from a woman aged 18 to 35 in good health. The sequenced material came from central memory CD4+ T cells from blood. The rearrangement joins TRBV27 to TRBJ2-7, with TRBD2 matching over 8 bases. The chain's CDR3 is CASTPRSGKLFYEQYF. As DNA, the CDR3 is TGTGCCAGTACGCCCCGTAGCGGGAAGCTTTTCTACGAGCAGTACTTC.